This TCR beta chain emerged from a study of blood T cell repertoires in COVID-19. For the study at large: COVID-19 samples collected from the United States, Italy and Spain covered acute and convalescent phases.

The CDR3 is 14 amino acids. Trimming at V came to 8 bases and at J to 5 bases, leaving 7 bases not matched to a gene. Germline V gene sequence: CDR1 MNHEY, CDR2 SVGAGI. Residents of about two dozen US areas, aged roughly 18 to 89 years, made up the participants. In assigning cohorts, the study relied on participant-reported clinical history. Authors' data handling: Estimation of nucleated cell counts was performed using reference gene primer amplification. The table came from immunoSEQ multiplex PCR; TCRdb's copy has only in-frame clones and leaves some out. V and J calls and clone size are as listed in that table; D and trimming were resolved from the DNA. The sample holds some 410,000 clones, approximately 88% seen once.

The source of this sequence is a woman in her thirties with acute COVID-19. The chain uses TRBV6-5 and TRBJ2-2; TRBD1 matches at 8 bases. Material: PBMCs or T cells enriched from blood (not recorded which). The CDR3 sequence is CASLFRTGTGELFF. In DNA form, the CDR3 reads TGTGCCAGCCTTTTTAGGACAGGGACCGGGGAGCTGTTTTTT.